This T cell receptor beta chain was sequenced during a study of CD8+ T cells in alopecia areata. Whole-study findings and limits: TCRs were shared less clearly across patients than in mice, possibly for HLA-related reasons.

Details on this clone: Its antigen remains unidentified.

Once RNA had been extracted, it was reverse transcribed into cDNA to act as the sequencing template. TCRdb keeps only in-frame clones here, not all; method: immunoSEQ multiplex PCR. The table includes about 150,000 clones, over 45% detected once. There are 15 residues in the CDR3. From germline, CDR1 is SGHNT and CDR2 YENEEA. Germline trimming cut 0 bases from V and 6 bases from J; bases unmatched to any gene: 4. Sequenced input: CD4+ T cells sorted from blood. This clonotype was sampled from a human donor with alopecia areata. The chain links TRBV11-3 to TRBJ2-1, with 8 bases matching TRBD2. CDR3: CASSLESGGANEQFF. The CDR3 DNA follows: TGTGCCAGCAGCTTAGAGTCCGGGGGGGCCAATGAGCAGTTCTTC.